Below, 17 T cell receptor beta chains from the same sample are listed, as sequenced in a study of blood T cell repertoires in COVID-19 (dated by TCRdb to about 2020). Receptor amplification or capture employed the immunoSEQ multiplex PCR assay. TCRdb carries this immuneACCESS record with in-frame sequences only. Its versions omit some clonotypes, under half of them owing to an unresolved V gene in the studies checked, with the rest unexplained. The sample table records 28,000 or so clones; 90% of these occur just once. About 11% of the sample rests with the top ten. Sequencing was done on a sample of peripheral blood. Receptors were obtained from a man aged 70-80 years with acute or convalescent COVID-19.

J is TRBJ1-2 and V is TRBV6-5, with 7 bases aligning to TRBD1. The junction had 4 bases not matched to a gene; V was cut back by 7 bases and J by 5 bases. The CDR3 is made up of 12 amino acids. Germline CDR1 MNHEY, CDR2 SVGAGI. The CDR3 here is CASTGTVYGYTF. The CDR3, as DNA: TGTGCCAGCACCGGGACAGTGTATGGCTACACCTTC.

For this clone: The sample has other DNA sequences that encode this CDR3 too. This chain joins TRBV10-3 and TRBJ1-1; TRBD1 is a possible D gene (6 bases). The germline CDR1 and CDR2 sequences are ENHRY and SYGVKD. CDR3 length equals 12 residues. The V end lost 8 bases, the J end lost 4 bases, and 11 bases lay between the germline ends. The CDR3 DNA is TGTGCCATCGGGCAGGGGCTCACTGAAGCTTTCTTT. Amino acids: CAIGQGLTEAFF.

The chain combines TRBV11-2 with TRBJ2-1, with a weak D call TRBD1 (7 bases). Germline assignment: CDR1 SGHAT and CDR2 FQNNGV. Trimming shortened V by 4 bases and J by 5 bases, and 21 bases separated the two germline ends. The CDR3 is made up of 17 amino acids. The CDR3 DNA follows: TGTGCCAGCAGCTCCACCGTGGGGGGACAGTCCCACAATGAGCAGTTCTTC. Encoded protein: CASSSTVGGQSHNEQFF. The full variable domain, its missing parts supplied by reference TRBV11-2 and TRBJ2-1, is EAGVAQSPRYKIIEKRQSVAFWCNPISGHATLYWYQQILGQGPKLLIQFQNNGVVDDSQLPKDRFSAERLKGVDSTLKIQPAKLEDSAVYLCASSSTVGGQSHNEQFFGPGTRLTVL.

J is TRBJ1-2 and V is TRBV9, with D perhaps matching TRBD1 (5 bases). V lost 0 bases and J 1 base, leaving 16 bases between the germline ends. The CDR3 runs 17 residues. CDR1 SGDLS and CDR2 YYNGEE come from the germline V gene. The CDR3 spells CASSVEGQASFNYGYTF. The CDR3 DNA follows: TGTGCCAGCAGCGTAGAGGGGCAGGCGAGTTTTAACTATGGCTACACCTTC.

The chain is built from TRBV7-2 and TRBJ2-3, with 8 bases that match TRBD2. The CDR3 is made up of 15 amino acids. Germline V lookup: CDR1 SGHTA, CDR2 FQGNSA. The trim removed 9 bases at V and 1 base at J, leaving 9 bases unmatched. The CDR3 DNA follows: TGTGCCAGTTCGTGGCGGGAGGCGGGCACAGATACGCAGTATTTT. Residues: CASSWREAGTDTQYF.

Concerning this clone itself: Other DNA variants within this sample encode the same CDR3. The chain links TRBV5-1 to TRBJ2-1, with 7 bases identical to TRBD2. Per germline, CDR1 SGHRS and CDR2 YFSETQ. V lost 4 bases, J lost 0 bases, and 4 bases stayed unmatched. This CDR3 region has 15 residues. Written as DNA, the CDR3 is TGCGCCAGCAGCCCCGGGGGGAGCTCCTACAATGAGCAGTTCTTC. Translated: CASSPGGSSYNEQFF.

The rearrangement joins TRBV15 to TRBJ2-7; TRBD1 might be the D (5 bases). Trimming pared 4 bases from V and 3 bases from J, leaving 16 bases between. Germline V CDR1 and CDR2: LNHNV, YYDKDF (reference sequence). This CDR3 has 15 residues. The CDR3 region is CATSKWTQGLYEQYF. In DNA form, the CDR3 reads TGTGCCACCAGCAAATGGACGCAGGGCCTCTACGAGCAGTACTTC.

This chain links TRBV3-1 (or the pseudogene TRBV3-2) with TRBJ1-4; maybe TRBD1 (5 bases). Germline-derived CDR1 and CDR2 are LGHDT and YNNKEL (reference sequence). Trimming removed 0 bases at V and 8 bases at J, with 10 bases between. The CDR3 length is 14 residues. This chain's CDR3 is CASSQDLGGEKLFF. CDR3 sequence (DNA): TGTGCCAGCAGCCAAGATCTTGGGGGGGAAAAACTGTTTTTT.

The chain couples TRBV12-5 to TRBJ1-6, with 7 bases that match TRBD1. CDR1 is LGHNT and CDR2 is FRNRAP in the germline V gene. There are 15 residues in the CDR3. The V and J ends lost 1 base and 3 bases, in that order; junction bases with no gene match: 0. CDR3 DNA: TGTGCTAGTGGTTTGGGGGACAGCTATAATTCACCCCTCCACTTT. Translation: CASGLGDSYNSPLHF.

J is TRBJ2-1 and V is TRBV14, with D possibly being TRBD1 (8 bases). CDR3 size: 20 residues. Germline values: CDR1 SGHDN, CDR2 FVKESK. The V end lost 4 bases, the J end lost 5 bases, and 30 bases lay between the germline ends. CDR3 protein: CASSPTSGTGIWGGNNEQFF. The CDR3, as DNA: TGTGCCAGCAGCCCGACCTCGGGGACAGGCATATGGGGGGGAAACAATGAGCAGTTCTTC.

The chain links TRBV6-1 to TRBJ2-3; 8 positions agree with TRBD1. Germline lookup yields CDR1 MNHNS and CDR2 SASEGT. The CDR3 consists of 16 residues. The V segment lost 4 bases and the J segment 0 bases; nucleotides outside the gene matches: 6. The CDR3 bases are TGTGCCAGCAGTGCTCCGGGACAGGCTAGCACAGATACGCAGTATTTT. Protein sequence: CASSAPGQASTDTQYF.

The J gene is TRBJ2-5, the V gene TRBV5-1, with a tentative D call TRBD2 (6 bases). V was clipped by 1 base and J by 4 bases, with 20 bases between them. CDR3 size: 17 residues. Germline-derived CDR1 and CDR2 are SGHRS and YFSETQ. As DNA, the CDR3 is TGCGCCAGCAGCTTGATCGGGGCTGTGCGGGAAGGAGAGACCCAGTACTTC. Protein: CASSLIGAVREGETQYF.

The V call is TRBV18, the J call TRBJ1-5; perhaps TRBD1 as D (6 bases). The CDR3 runs 16 residues. From germline, CDR1 is KGHSH and CDR2 LQKENI. V lost 1 base, J lost 5 bases, and 15 bases lay in between. Here the CDR3 DNA reads TGTGCCAGCTCACCACGTGGACCGACAGGTCATCAGCCCCAGCATTTT. As protein: CASSPRGPTGHQPQHF.

The gene calls are TRBV5-1 and TRBJ2-1, with 7 positions matching TRBD1. In germline, CDR1 is SGHRS, CDR2 YFSETQ. The CDR3 has 15 amino acids. V trimming: 0 bases; J trimming: 8 bases; junction bases outside the gene matches: 8. The CDR3 coding sequence is TGCGCCAGCAGCTTGGCCACGGGACAGTACCATGAGCAGTTCTTC. Protein product: CASSLATGQYHEQFF. The full variable domain, rest sourced from reference TRBV5-1 and TRBJ2-1, is KAGVTQTPRYLIKTRGQQVTLSCSPISGHRSVSWYQQTPGQGLQFLFEYFSETQRNKGNFPGRFSGRQFSNSRSEMNVSTLELGDSALYLCASSLATGQYHEQFFGPGTRLTVL.

The CDR3 nucleotides are TGTGCCAGCAGCCATACAGGGGAAAACACTGAAGCTTTCTTT. Its protein product is CASSHTGENTEAFF. The rearrangement uses TRBV7-2 and TRBJ1-1, with 7 positions matching TRBD1. The CDR3 runs to 14 residues. The germline gives CDR1 SGHTA, CDR2 FQGNSA. Trimming at V came to 5 bases and at J to 2 bases, leaving 5 bases not matched to a gene.

The V call is TRBV6-2 or TRBV6-3, the J call TRBJ1-1, with D uncertain. This CDR3 spans 15 amino acids. The V end was cut by 4 bases, the J end by 1 base, with 13 bases between. Looked up from germline, CDR1 is MNHEY and CDR2 is SVGEGT. The CDR3 DNA is TGTGCCAGCAGTTCAGATCTGGCGGGGAACACTGAAGCTTTCTTT. This codes for CASSSDLAGNTEAFF.

The chain carries TRBV2 and TRBJ2-3; TRBD1 matches at 8 bases. Germline CDR1 SNHLY, CDR2 FYNNEI. Trimming cost V 4 bases and J 3 bases; bases outside gene matches: 15. This CDR3 is built from 18 residues. The CDR3 protein is CASSAKGGDRGFTDTQYF. CDR3 nucleotide sequence: TGTGCCAGCAGTGCCAAAGGAGGCGACAGGGGCTTTACAGATACGCAGTATTTT.